This T cell receptor beta chain was captured in a study of OX40 agonist ivuxolimab in advanced cancers. As for the study in general: Melanoma, hepatocellular carcinoma, head and neck or renal cell cancer occurred in dose-escalation patients.

Trimming left V 7 bases short and J 3 bases short, with 18 bases between. This CDR3 spans 15 amino acids. CDR1 SGHAT and CDR2 FQNNGV come from the germline V gene. Study-level points and caveats: CD4+ and CD8+ T cells in blood underwent clonal expansion by week 6 at 0.1 to 3.0 mg/kg.

With respect to this clone: Antigen specificity is unknown.

TCRdb's table, derived via immunoSEQ multiplex PCR, lists solely in-frame clones and lacks some. Found here are tens of thousands of clones, roughly 80% of them singletons; the top ten hold over 4.5%. This chain links TRBV11-2 with TRBJ1-1, with D maybe TRBD1 (6 bases). The specimen was CD4+ or CD8+ T cells sorted from blood, collected in a trial of the OX40 agonist ivuxolimab. The clonotype originates from an adult with an advanced solid tumor such as melanoma, head and neck, liver or kidney cancer. The CDR3 is CASTPADRTYTEAFF. CDR3 sequence (DNA): TGTGCCAGCACCCCCGCAGACAGGACATACACTGAAGCTTTCTTT.